The entry below gives a single T cell receptor beta chain sequence along with its context. Its cognate antigen is unknown. The PCR had 60 Vbeta and 13 Jbeta primers. Using immunoSEQ multiplex PCR, the repertoire was profiled, and TCRdb retains in-frame clones only, with some absent. The repertoire has 160,000 or so clones, almost 85% of them found once; the top ten carry around 0.97%. This CDR3 contains 15 residues. V shed 6 bases, J shed 0 bases, and the junction held 4 bases outside the gene matches. From germline, CDR1 is LNHDA and CDR2 SQIVND (reference sequence). These data belong to a study of cytomegalovirus exposure and HLA in healthy donors. Points from the study as a whole: Later analysis revealed greater clonal expansion in HLA-associated TCR beta chains than in equally common others. TCR beta V- and J-gene trimming was later associated with a missense DCLRE1C variant. A later analysis reported that several of the most significant clusters appeared to be linked to common viral pathogens, among them Epstein-Barr virus. A list of 164 TCR beta chains associated with cytomegalovirus was given.

This TCR was sampled from a man under 40 in good health and CMV-seronegative. The V call is TRBV19, the J call TRBJ2-3, with TRBD1 identical over 9 bases. The source material was PBMCs. CDR3 sequence (DNA): TGTGCCAGTAGCATACAGGGGGCTAGCACAGATACGCAGTATTTT. Residues: CASSIQGASTDTQYF.